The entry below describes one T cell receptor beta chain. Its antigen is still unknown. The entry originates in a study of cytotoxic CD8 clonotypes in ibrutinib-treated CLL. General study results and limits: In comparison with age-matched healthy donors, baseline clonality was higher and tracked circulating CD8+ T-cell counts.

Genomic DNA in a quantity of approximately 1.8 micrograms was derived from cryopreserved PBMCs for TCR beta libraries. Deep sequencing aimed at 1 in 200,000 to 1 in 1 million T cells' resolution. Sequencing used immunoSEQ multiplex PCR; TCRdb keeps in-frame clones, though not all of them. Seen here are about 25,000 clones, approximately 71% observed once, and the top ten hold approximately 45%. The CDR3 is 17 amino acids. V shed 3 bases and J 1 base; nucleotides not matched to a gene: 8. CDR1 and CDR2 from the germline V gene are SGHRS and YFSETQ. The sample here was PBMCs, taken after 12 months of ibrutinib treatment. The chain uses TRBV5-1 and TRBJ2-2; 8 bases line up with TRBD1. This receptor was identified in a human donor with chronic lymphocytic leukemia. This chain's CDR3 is CASSSGQAWGNTGELFF. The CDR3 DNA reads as TGCGCCAGCAGCTCGGGACAGGCCTGGGGGAACACCGGGGAGCTGTTTTTT.